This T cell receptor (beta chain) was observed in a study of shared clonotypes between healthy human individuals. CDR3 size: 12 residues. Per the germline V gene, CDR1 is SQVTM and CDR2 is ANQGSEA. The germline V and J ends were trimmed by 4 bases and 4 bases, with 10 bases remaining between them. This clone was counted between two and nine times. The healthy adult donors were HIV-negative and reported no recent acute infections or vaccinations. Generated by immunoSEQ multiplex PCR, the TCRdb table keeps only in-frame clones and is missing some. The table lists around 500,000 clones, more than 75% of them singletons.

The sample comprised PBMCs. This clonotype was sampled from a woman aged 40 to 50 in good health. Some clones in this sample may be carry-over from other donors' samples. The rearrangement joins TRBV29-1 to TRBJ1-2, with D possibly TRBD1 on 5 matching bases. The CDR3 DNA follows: TGCAGCGTTGTGGGGGACGGCTATGGCTACACCTTC. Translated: CSVVGDGYGYTF.